In its sample, the clone carrying this T cell receptor (beta chain) was seen many times. The antigen remains undetermined. V trimming: 3 bases; J trimming: 8 bases; junction bases outside the gene matches: 12. This CDR3 spans 15 amino acids. CDR1 is LGHNA and CDR2 is YNFKEQ in the germline V gene. The TCR beta CDR3 regions underwent amplification from RNA transcripts. The first round was an RT-PCR with HTBI primers, and the second round was a multiplex PCR. A single record per CDR3 protein comes from TCRdb applying MiXCR to the multiplex PCR reads. The table has under 800,000 distinct CDR3 sequences, 22% seen once. This specimen belongs to a study of Graves' ophthalmopathy and Graves' hyperthyroidism. Pregnancy or lactation, uncontrolled infections and other autoimmune diseases were grounds for excluding patients. Study results and caveats: Ophthalmopathy and stable hyperthyroidism were discriminated by a 13-signature model, with approximately 88% sensitivity and approximately 77% specificity.

The chain employs TRBV4-2 and TRBJ1-2; 7 positions match TRBD1. Source material: peripheral blood. The TCR sequence derives from a woman between 18 and 29 years old with stable Graves' hyperthyroidism. Some clones in this sample may be carry-over from other donors' samples. The CDR3 here is CASSHYRGLGEGYTF. In DNA, the CDR3 is TGTGCCAGCAGCCACTACAGGGGCCTTGGGGAAGGCTACACCTTC.